The entry below gives a single T cell receptor beta chain sequence along with its context. There are many counts of this clonotype. Its cognate antigen has yet to be identified. Per-nucleotide qualities are absent, and no much larger clonotype sits a single base away. The receptor library was made with 5' RACE. Sequencing took place on an Illumina HiSeq 2000. Template switching introduced a universal primer binding site; the final cDNA contained a unique molecular identifier, enabling accurate counting of TCR cDNA molecules. First-strand cDNA for TCR alpha and beta chains was synthesized from specific primers in the conserved constant-segment region. Each cDNA library was double barcoded, with a SMART-Mk sample barcode plus Illumina barcodes, to control for contamination. TruSeq adapter sequences and Illumina sample barcodes were added in two successive PCR steps. The TCR alpha and beta cDNA libraries were sequenced on the Illumina HiSeq platform using custom primers. In the source study's methods: MiGEC was used to process raw reads and extract unique molecular identifiers, and MiXCR was used to find CDR3 positions. For each individual, recombination models were inferred using an EM algorithm with the repgenHMM and IGoR tools. Shared clonotypes were analyzed with the tcR package in R, and sharing was normalized by the product of cloneset sizes. Out-of-frame nonproductive sequences were analyzed to study raw recombination free of thymic and clonal selection effects. TCRdb's own reprocessing of the public reads used fastp at Q25 and MiXCR and kept productive beta chains. Each CDR3 protein gets just one entry, which takes the most common genes and DNA from the rows behind it. TCRdb's processing, not the authors' own work, is the source of the V and J calls. The sample records some 500,000 distinct CDR3 sequences, roughly an eighth of which are singletons. The top ten constitute approximately 1% of the sample.

The data originate from a study of identical twins (TCRdb year 2016). Looking at the study overall: The study deep-sequenced TCR alpha and beta repertoires from monozygotic twins, unrelated adults of various ages and cord blood to test whether fetal clonotypes persist. Replicate twin experiments were performed at different times using different library preparation protocols to rule out contamination.

Broader findings and caveats from the paper: Out-of-frame TCR alpha sequences shared between twins showed an excess of low generation-probability sequences compared with coincidental sharing between unrelated individuals. Because the same donors could not be followed over many years, the conclusions depended on cross-sectional statistical analysis. Zero-insertion analyses could be partly confounded by invariant T cells such as MAIT and iNKT, although diverse VJ usage argued against such confounding for most clonotypes. Abundant cord blood beta clonotypes had fewer insertions, young adult naive repertoires showed a similar but weaker trend, and memory repertoires showed no such trend. Recombination models systematically underestimated out-of-frame TCR alpha sharing in monozygotic twins but agreed with sharing between unrelated individuals. The excess sharing between twins in beta out-of-frame sequences was weaker because fewer shared sequences reduced the signal-to-noise ratio.

Every donor was a healthy Caucasian. The twin cohort consisted of three pairs of female monozygotic twins, all aged about 18 to 30 years. Positive isolation kits from Invitrogen were used to isolate the CD4+ and CD8+ T cell populations. Another study also made use of these data, one on yellow fever vaccine responses in identical twins. From that second study: According to the authors, the vaccine-induced T cell response in identical twins seemed to be partly convergent and partly specific to each individual. The study precisely tracked vaccine-responding T cell clones in identical twins.

Sequences were obtained from CD4+ T cells sorted from blood. The clonotype comes from a young woman in good health.

The nucleotide sequence reads as follows: TGCGCCAGCAGCTTGGTGGGGACAGCCGGGACTGGACCCTCCTACGAGCAGTACTTC. It specifies CASSLVGTAGTGPSYEQYF. The rearranged chain carries TRBV5-1 and TRBJ2-7; the D gene is perhaps TRBD1, on 7 matching bases. The CDR3 runs 19 residues from the cysteine to the phenylalanine. Of all the DNA, just the CDR3 is kept, 57 bases in frame from base 1. CDR1 and CDR2, per the germline V gene, are SGHRS and YFSETQ. A distance of 22 bases separates the germline ends of V and J, which lose 0 bases and 0 bases respectively.